This T cell receptor beta chain was recorded in a study of CD8 T cells in Susac syndrome. Study-level points and caveats: The study recognized that the number of individuals in its TCR sequencing and HLA analysis was relatively small.

As concerns this clonotype: The antigen is unknown.

Random hexamers were used to reverse transcribe an amount of about 0.45 to 1 ug RNA. TCR beta CDR3 was amplified by immunoSEQ covering 54 Vbeta and 13 Jbeta. TCRdb independently ran MiXCR on the immunoSEQ multiplex PCR reads; one entry per CDR3 protein. The sample lists about 250,000 distinct CDR3 sequences; roughly 93% were seen once. In the multiple sclerosis control group, patients were treatment-naive and had stable or active relapsing-remitting disease. In contrast to the negatively isolated CD8+ and CD4+ T cells, TEMRA cells were FACS-enriched. Sequences were obtained from CD4+ T cells from PBMCs. The TCR comes from a human donor with multiple sclerosis.

The CDR3 DNA sequence: TGTGCCATCAGTCGCTGGCTAGACTCCTACGAGCAGTACTTC. Translating gives CAISRWLDSYEQYF. The V call is TRBV10-3, the J call TRBJ2-7; D not resolved. The ends were cut back, 5 bases at V and 0 bases at J, with 11 bases in the middle. Germline V gives CDR1 ENHRY, CDR2 SYGVKD. The CDR3 has 14 amino acids.